Reported below is one TCR beta chain. V lost 4 bases and J lost 5, with 14 bases in between. Germline V gene sequence: CDR1 SGHTA, CDR2 FQGTGA. The CDR3 extends over 15 amino acids. This entry comes from a study of identical twins. TCRdb fed the 5' RACE reads into MiXCR, producing one record per CDR3 protein. The data show 450,000 or so distinct CDR3 sequences, 12% to 15% seen once. This sample also appeared in a second study, on yellow fever vaccine responses in identical twins.

This sequence joins TRBV7-3 and TRBJ2-2; TRBD2 might be the D (5 bases). This clonotype was obtained from a woman younger than 35 in good health. Source material: CD4+ T cells sorted from blood. CDR3 region: CASSSTNVGTGELFF. DNA of the CDR3: TGTGCCAGCAGCTCGACTAACGTAGGGACCGGGGAGCTGTTTTTT.